This T cell receptor beta chain was identified during a study of PD-1 blockade in classical Hodgkin lymphoma. Whole-study results and caveats: Complete responders' diversity at baseline resembled that of newly diagnosed patients. When nivolumab was started under 1 year after ASCT, patients were excluded. CD4+ TCR diversity, unlike CD8+, rose significantly by C4D1.

Per germline, CDR1 SGHTA and CDR2 FQGNSA. This CDR3 has 18 residues. After removal of 9 bases from V and 1 base from J, the junction contained 13 bases not matched to a gene. Relapses following autologous stem cell transplantation were seen in all patients, with brentuximab vedotin exposure varying. The data were produced by immunoSEQ multiplex PCR, yet TCRdb's version contains in-frame clones alone and is incomplete. The sample has 20,000 to 30,000 clones; about 86% are singletons. This clone was counted once. What it binds is not known. The origin of this receptor is a human donor with classical Hodgkin lymphoma. The chain combines TRBV7-2 with TRBJ1-3; the match to TRBD1 covers 12 bases. The sequences come from peripheral blood mononuclear cells (PBMCs), collected before the second cycle of nivolumab. The CDR3 nucleotides read TGTGCCAGTGCTCCGGGACAGGGGGCGCCGTGGTCTGGAAACACCATATATTTT. Translating gives CASAPGQGAPWSGNTIYF. Using reference TRBV7-2 and TRBJ1-3 for the parts outside the CDR3, the full variable domain is GAGVSQSPSNKVTEKGKDVELRCDPISGHTALYWYRQSLGQGLEFLIYFQGNSAPDKSGLPSDRFSAERTGGSVSTLTIQRTQQEDSAVYLCASAPGQGAPWSGNTIYFGEGSWLTVV.